Below, 7 T cell receptor beta chains from the same sample are listed, as sequenced in a study of T cell responses to AZD1222 COVID-19 vaccine. Sequencing was performed with immunoSEQ multiplex PCR; in TCRdb, only in-frame clones are kept and a portion is missing. The sample has 150,000 or so clones; 93% are singletons. The source was peripheral blood, collected on day 0 of AZD1222 vaccination. The source of these receptors is an adult in good health.

This clone was counted once. The chain joins TRBV18 to TRBJ1-5; no clear D. Between the trimmed V and J ends, which lost 3 bases and 0 bases, there was a span of 6 bases. The germline gives CDR1 KGHSH, CDR2 LQKENI. The CDR3 extends over 14 amino acids. The chain's CDR3 is CASSPYGSNQPQHF. CDR3 in DNA: TGTGCCAGCTCACCTTATGGTAGCAATCAGCCCCAGCATTTT.

In its sample, this clone was seen once. The chain recombines TRBV30 with TRBJ2-5; the D is unclear. This CDR3 is built from 11 residues. Between the trimmed V and J ends, which lost 0 bases and 7 bases, there was a span of 6 bases. The germline gives CDR1 GTSNPN, CDR2 SVGIG (reference sequence). The CDR3 nucleotides read TGTGCCTGGAGTGTACGCGGGACCCAGTACTTC. It codes for CAWSVRGTQYF.

The rearrangement joins TRBV25-1 to TRBJ1-1, with a weak D call TRBD1 (5 bases). The CDR3 has 13 residues. Germline lookup yields CDR1 MGHDK and CDR2 SYGVNS. Trimming pared 5 bases from V and 3 bases from J, leaving 10 bases between. The CDR3: CASSPGGHTEAFF. The CDR3 bases are TGTGCCAGCAGTCCCGGGGGACACACTGAAGCTTTCTTT.

This CDR3 is CASSPALVGSGGYEQYF. Here the CDR3 DNA reads TGTGCCAGCAGCCCCGCATTAGTGGGTAGCGGGGGCTACGAGCAGTACTTC. V usage is TRBV7-8 and J usage is TRBJ2-7; 9 bases are a match to TRBD2. Germline assignment: CDR1 SGHVS and CDR2 FQNEAQ. This CDR3 comprises 17 residues. V lost 5 bases and J lost 3; bases outside the gene matches: 14.

This sequence joins TRBV5-6 and TRBJ2-1; 10 bases are shared with TRBD2. V dropped 4 bases and J dropped 4; count of bases not matched to a gene: 5. Per the germline V gene, CDR1 is SGHDT and CDR2 is YYEEEE. The CDR3 spans 15 residues. The CDR3 region has the DNA TGTGCCAGCAGCGAAGGACTAGCGGAGTACAATGAGCAGTTCTTC. Its protein is CASSEGLAEYNEQFF.

The chain's CDR3 is CASSFRRGGTDTQYF. The CDR3 DNA is TGTGCCAGCAGTTTCCGGAGGGGCGGCACAGATACGCAGTATTTT. This chain links TRBV27 with TRBJ2-3; the D gene is possibly TRBD2 (6 bases). Trimming pared 3 bases from V and 1 base from J, leaving 11 bases between. This CDR3 has 15 residues. Germline CDR1 is MNHEY and CDR2 is SMNVEV (reference sequence).

The chain couples TRBV6-2 or TRBV6-3 to TRBJ1-4; D is ambiguous. Per the germline V gene, CDR1 is MNHEY and CDR2 is SVGEGT. The CDR3 totals 12 residues. V gave up 3 bases and J gave up 5 bases, with 4 bases separating them. The CDR3 region is CASSYRNEKLFF. The CDR3 DNA follows: TGTGCCAGCAGTTATAGGAATGAAAAACTGTTTTTT.